These 8 T cell receptor beta chains were all obtained from the same sample, sequenced in a study of T cells expressing NK-cell markers. Reanalyzing the 5' RACE reads, TCRdb keeps one entry per CDR3 protein, without DNA. This table holds some 340,000 distinct CDR3 sequences. The sample taken for sequencing was blood T cells: a sorted CD56 or NKG2C T cell subset, CD4+ or CD8+ T cells, or bulk PBMC T cells (not recorded which). Receptors were obtained from a man aged 18-75 years in good health.

This chain uses TRBV19 with TRBJ2-7; TCRdb's assignment of TRBD1 cannot be checked, as there is no DNA. The CDR3 consists of 15 residues. Germline V lookup: CDR1 LNHDA, CDR2 SQIVND (reference sequence). The CDR3: CASSTGTELSYEQYF.

CDR3 sequence: CALGRRGNTGELFF. The chain joins TRBV6-1 to TRBJ2-2; TCRdb reports TRBD1, a call that lacks DNA to check it against. Germline CDR1 is MNHNS and CDR2 is SASEGT. This CDR3 has 14 residues.

This chain joins TRBV6-2 or TRBV6-3 and TRBJ1-1. The germline CDR1 and CDR2 sequences are MNHEY and SVGEGT. CDR3 size: 15 residues. The CDR3 reads CASSYEGNGNTEAFF.

V gene TRBV12-3 or TRBV12-4 combines with J gene TRBJ2-1; absent DNA, TCRdb's TRBD2 call cannot be checked. The CDR3 has 14 amino acids. CDR3: CASRATGTVREQFF.

The V gene is TRBV7-8, the J gene TRBJ2-3; TCRdb reports TRBD2, a call that lacks DNA to check it against. The CDR3 is made up of 17 amino acids. Germline lookup yields CDR1 SGHVS and CDR2 FQNEAQ. CDR3 in amino acids: CASSSRLAGAPRGTQYF.

This chain connects TRBV9 to TRBJ2-6; the D call from TCRdb, TRBD1, cannot be confirmed without DNA. Germline loops: CDR1 SGDLS, CDR2 YYNGEE. The length of the CDR3 is 18 residues. The CDR3 protein is CASSPRDREFSGANVLTF.

The gene calls are TRBV3-1 and TRBJ2-5; TCRdb reports TRBD2, a call that lacks DNA to check it against. The germline V gene encodes CDR1 LGHDT and CDR2 YNNKEL (reference sequence). CDR3 length equals 15 residues. The CDR3 is CASSHGLVWQETQYF.

The chain has TRBV6-1 and TRBJ2-7; TCRdb gives TRBD1 as the D gene, but with no DNA this cannot be confirmed. Germline V CDR1 and CDR2: MNHNS, SASEGT. The CDR3 has 14 amino acids. CDR3 residues: CASDRGSASYEQYF.